This record looks at one TCR beta chain sequence and its context. This sample was taken from a study of blood T cell repertoires in COVID-19. At the level of the study: In each case, the material was cDNA or gDNA derived from T cells, B-cell-depleted T cells, or PBMCs.

The CDR3 has 13 residues. V was trimmed by 2 bases and J by 4 bases, leaving 9 bases between them. Germline CDR1 and CDR2: SGHDT and YYEEEE. As handled by the study authors: Estimation of nucleated cell counts relied on the amplification of reference gene primers. Assay: immunoSEQ multiplex PCR; the TCRdb copy retains only in-frame clones and omits some. That table is the source of V, J and clone size, and D and trimming were worked out from the DNA. Among about 39,000 clones listed, roughly nine tenths were seen once. The chain employs TRBV5-6 and TRBJ1-2; the D gene is possibly TRBD1 (5 bases). This clonotype was obtained from a man aged 50 to 59 with active COVID-19. The material sequenced was peripheral blood. The CDR3 loop is CASSLQAVYGYTF. As DNA, the CDR3 is TGTGCCAGCAGCTTACAGGCCGTCTATGGCTACACCTTC.